The 19 T cell receptor beta chains in this list originate from one sample, sequenced in a study of human T cells and chemical hapten exposure. In TCRdb, the RACE reads were re-called with MiXCR into one record per CDR3 protein. In the table there are roughly 36,000 distinct CDR3 sequences, under 13% of which are singletons. Time point defined: pre-sensitization, week 0. Treatment meaning: therapeutic diphenylcyclopropenone sensitization with weekly scalp DPC. It was unfractionated whole blood from which total RNA was extracted. The sample was whole blood, taken in connection with sensitization to the hapten diphenylcyclopropenone (DPC). These receptors were obtained from a man aged 50-60 years with alopecia areata. Some clones in this sample may be carry-over from other donors' samples.

This clonotype was counted many times. V and J are TRBV3-1 and TRBJ2-7; 7 bases are a match to TRBD2. The CDR3 has 12 amino acids. Trimming at V came to 4 bases and at J to 5 bases, leaving 2 bases not matched to a gene. Germline CDR1 LGHDT, CDR2 YNNKEL (reference sequence). CDR3 DNA sequence: TGTGCCAGCAGCCCGGGACTAAACGAGCAGTACTTC. Encoded protein: CASSPGLNEQYF.

This clonotype has a count of ten or more. V and J are TRBV5-5 and TRBJ1-2; TRBD1 agrees at 7 bases. Losses at the gene ends were 2 bases for V and 8 bases for J; bases not matched to a gene: 6. Per germline, CDR1 SGHKS and CDR2 YYEKEE (reference sequence). This CDR3 spans 13 amino acids. In nucleotides, the CDR3 is TGTGCCAGCAGCTTTAGGACAGGTGAAGGCTACACCTTC. It translates to CASSFRTGEGYTF.

This clonotype was detected many times. The rearrangement links TRBV5-1 to TRBJ2-3; D gene ambiguous. Germline-derived CDR1 and CDR2 are SGHRS and YFSETQ. The V end lost 3 bases, the J end lost 2 bases, and 7 bases lay between the germline ends. The CDR3 sequence is 13 residues long. The CDR3, as DNA: TGCGCCAGCAGCTCAACAGCCACAGATACGCAGTATTTT. Translation gives CASSSTATDTQYF.

The chain joins TRBV29-1 to TRBJ1-6; possible D gene TRBD1, 5 bases. V was clipped by 4 bases and J by 6 bases, with 13 bases between them. Germline loops: CDR1 SQVTM, CDR2 ANQGSEA. This CDR3 is 14 amino acids long. CDR3 sequence reads: CSVVTTDINSPLHF. The CDR3 DNA follows: TGCAGCGTTGTTACGACAGATATTAATTCACCCCTCCACTTT.

The chain combines TRBV4-1 with TRBJ2-4; 7 nucleotides agree with TRBD1. CDR3 length: 14 residues. Germline-derived CDR1 and CDR2 are MGHRA and YSYEKL. Unmatched junction bases numbered 3, after V lost 0 bases and J lost 7 bases. CDR3 coding DNA: TGCGCCAGCAGCCAAGATCCCAGGGGGAACATTCAGTACTTC. Its protein is CASSQDPRGNIQYF.

This clonotype was counted many times. In nucleotides, the CDR3 is TGTGCCAGCAGCTTTCTCGAGGCGGGGGTCCTTCAAGAGACCCAGTACTTC. Its protein is CASSFLEAGVLQETQYF. The chain is built from TRBV7-9 and TRBJ2-5; 7 bases are shared with TRBD2. The germline V gene has CDR1 SEHNR and CDR2 FQNEAQ (reference sequence). The V and J ends lost 3 bases and 2 bases, in that order; junction bases with no gene match: 12. This CDR3 is 17 amino acids long.

This clonotype was seen only a few times. The V and J genes are TRBV28 and TRBJ2-7, with D unresolved. Germline V gene sequence: CDR1 MDHEN, CDR2 SYDVKM. This CDR3 has 12 residues. V was trimmed by 3 bases and J by 3 bases, leaving 6 bases between them. The CDR3 DNA sequence: TGTGCCAGCAGTTTTGGGTACTACGAGCAGTACTTC. It is translated as CASSFGYYEQYF. Full variable domain (missing parts from reference TRBV28 and TRBJ2-7): DVKVTQSSRYLVKRTGEKVFLECVQDMDHENMFWYRQDPGLGLRLIYFSYDVKMKEKGDIPEGYSVSREKKERFSLILESASTNQTSMYLCASSFGYYEQYFGPGTRLTVT.

There are many counts of this clonotype. V gene TRBV6-5 combines with J gene TRBJ2-7; D gene uncertain. The CDR3 consists of 11 residues. Trimming removed 1 base at V and 6 bases at J, with 4 bases between. The germline CDR1 and CDR2 sequences are MNHEY and SVGAGI. In nucleotides, the CDR3 is TGTGCCAGCAGTTACTTAAGCGAGCAGTACTTC. Translating gives CASSYLSEQYF.

This clonotype has at least ten counts. DNA for the CDR3: TGCGCCAGCAGCAGGGACGGAACCTCCTACGAGCAGTACTTC. The encoded protein is CASSRDGTSYEQYF. This chain joins TRBV5-1 and TRBJ2-7, with D perhaps given as TRBD1 or TRBD2 (5 bases each). This CDR3 is 14 amino acids long. Trimming removed 4 bases at V and 0 bases at J, with 11 bases between. Looked up from germline, CDR1 is SGHRS and CDR2 is YFSETQ.

This clonotype was recorded many times. V usage is TRBV29-1 and J usage is TRBJ2-7; TRBD2 aligns across 10 bases. V lost 3 bases, J lost 6 bases, and 2 bases stayed unmatched. This CDR3 is built from 12 residues. Germline V gene lookup returns CDR1 SQVTM and CDR2 ANQGSEA. CDR3 DNA: TGCAGCGTTGACTGGACTAGCGGCGAGCAGTACTTC. This gives the protein CSVDWTSGEQYF.

This clonotype has at least ten counts. V and J are TRBV29-1 and TRBJ2-3; no firm D call. CDR1 is SQVTM and CDR2 is ANQGSEA in the germline V gene. V was trimmed by 6 bases and J by 6 bases, leaving 16 bases between them. The CDR3 is 13 residues long. CDR3 region: CSVHPTLADTQYF. CDR3 bases: TGCAGCGTCCACCCCACCCTGGCCGATACGCAGTATTTT.

In its sample, this clonotype was seen many times. The chain joins TRBV12-2 to TRBJ2-7; the D call in the table, TRBD2, was not verified against the DNA. TRBV12-2 is marked as a pseudogene. The CDR3 contains 18 residues. The CDR3 loop reads CASRYLPWAAGPPYEQYF. DNA of the CDR3: TGTGCAAGTCGATATCTACCGTGGGCCGCAGGACCCCCCTACGAGCAGTACTTC.

In DNA form, the CDR3 reads TGTGCCAGCAACCTAGCGGGGCCGGCGCAGTTCTTC. This sequence encodes CASNLAGPAQFF. The chain uses TRBV2 and TRBJ2-1, with 9 nucleotides matching TRBD2. This CDR3 has 12 amino acids. CDR1 and CDR2 (germline): SNHLY, FYNNEI. Losses at the gene ends were 7 bases for V and 12 bases for J; bases not matched to a gene: 7.

As to this clonotype: Being one base from a much bigger clone, this may be a read error. The chain links TRBV7-9 to TRBJ2-3; D is uncertain. This CDR3 contains 16 residues. V was pared by 5 bases and J by 1 base, with 16 bases between. Looked up from germline, CDR1 is SEHNR and CDR2 is FQNEAQ (reference sequence). CDR3 sequence: CASSDGAVAGTDTQYF. In DNA form, the CDR3 reads TGTGCCAGCAGCGATGGAGCCGTGGCAGGCACAGATACGCAGTATTTT.

Only a few counts were recorded for this clonotype. V usage is TRBV11-2 and J usage is TRBJ2-3; D is unclear. V was shortened by 0 bases and J by 6 bases, with 13 bases between the two germline ends. The CDR3 sequence is 15 residues long. Germline values: CDR1 SGHAT, CDR2 FQNNGV. The CDR3 DNA reads as TGTGCCAGCAGCTTAGATCTTAGTATTTCCGATACGCAGTATTTT. Its translation is CASSLDLSISDTQYF.

The chain employs TRBV12-3 or TRBV12-4 and TRBJ1-2, with 9 bases fitting TRBD1. Trimming took 6 bases from V and 7 from J; bases not matched to a gene: 6. The CDR3 extends over 13 amino acids. For the CDR3, the DNA is TGTGCCAGCAGGCGTACAGGGGGCTTTGGCTACACCTTC. Residues: CASRRTGGFGYTF.

This chain links TRBV28 with TRBJ2-7, with TRBD2 as a possible D gene (5 bases). This CDR3 spans 12 amino acids. The V end was cut by 8 bases, the J end by 0 bases, with 8 bases between. CDR1 is MDHEN, CDR2 SYDVKM, per germline. The CDR3, as DNA: TGTGCCAGCGGGAGCCGCTCCTACGAGCAGTACTTC. Amino acid sequence: CASGSRSYEQYF.

This clonotype has just a few counts. This chain links TRBV7-2 with TRBJ2-7; 8 bases are shared with TRBD1. CDR1 is SGHTA, CDR2 FQGNSA, per germline. The CDR3 is 14 amino acids. V shed 6 bases and J 6 bases; nucleotides not matched to a gene: 10. The DNA for the CDR3 is TGTGCCAGCAGTCTAGGACAGGGTTCGGTCGAGCAGTACTTC. Amino acid sequence: CASSLGQGSVEQYF.

In its sample, this clonotype was seen a few times. This chain links TRBV27 with TRBJ2-7, with a tentative D call TRBD2 (5 bases). The V gene's germline CDR1 is MNHEY and CDR2 SMNVEV (reference sequence). V was clipped by 3 bases and J by 9 bases, with 18 bases between them. The CDR3 covers 14 residues. DNA for the CDR3: TGTGCCAGCAGTTTGAACACCTCCCGTGAGGGGCAGTACTTC. This translates into CASSLNTSREGQYF.